The 5 T cell receptor beta chains below come from one sample, sequenced in a study of beta chain features in type 1 diabetes. The investigators reverse transcribed all of the isolated RNA, so they sequenced expressed TCRB transcripts. TCRdb's table, derived via immunoSEQ multiplex PCR, lists solely in-frame clones and lacks some. The sample has 450,000 to 550,000 clones, around 30% seen once. The sample was naive CD4+ T cells from blood. The receptors were sampled from a young man in good health.

The genes are TRBV11-1 and TRBJ2-1; D gene ambiguous. V lost 5 bases and J 8 bases, leaving 16 bases between the germline ends. Germline CDR1 and CDR2: SGHAT and FQDESV (reference sequence). The CDR3 sequence is 14 residues long. CDR3 nucleotide sequence: TGTGCCAGCAGCGAACTCACTCCGGCCGATGAGCAGTTCTTC. Protein product: CASSELTPADEQFF.

The chain combines TRBV30 with TRBJ1-5; the match to TRBD1 covers 8 bases. The CDR3 is 13 residues long. Germline V CDR1 and CDR2: GTSNPN, SVGIG (reference sequence). Germline trimming cut 3 bases from V and 8 bases from J; bases unmatched to any gene: 6. The chain's CDR3 is CAWSDDRGKPQHF. CDR3 bases: TGTGCCTGGAGCGATGACAGGGGAAAGCCCCAGCATTTT.

Note on this clone: Other DNA sequences within the sample encode an identical CDR3. The chain combines TRBV29-1 with TRBJ2-5, with 7 bases aligning to TRBD2. CDR1 and CDR2 (germline): SQVTM, ANQGSEA. J was trimmed by 5 bases and V by 5 bases; bases with no gene match: 8. The CDR3 runs 13 residues. For the CDR3, the DNA is TGCAGCGTTACCGGCGGGAGTCGGGAGACCCAGTACTTC. Translating gives CSVTGGSRETQYF.

This sequence joins TRBV25-1 and TRBJ2-5; a possible D gene is TRBD2 (6 bases). This CDR3 comprises 14 residues. Germline V gene sequence: CDR1 MGHDK, CDR2 SYGVNS. Between the trimmed V and J ends, which lost 2 bases and 5 bases, there was a span of 12 bases. Here the CDR3 DNA reads TGTGCCAGCAGTGAAGTCGGAGGGGCCGAGACCCAGTACTTC. Amino acids: CASSEVGGAETQYF.

Turning to this clone: Other nucleotide sequences from this sample produce the same CDR3. The chain combines TRBV5-1 with TRBJ1-2; no clear D. The CDR3 runs 12 residues. The germline V gene has CDR1 SGHRS and CDR2 YFSETQ. Deletions cut 0 bases from V and 6 bases from J, with 6 bases between. In DNA, the CDR3 is TGCGCCAGCAGCTTGGATCGGGATGGCTACACCTTC. Its translation: CASSLDRDGYTF.